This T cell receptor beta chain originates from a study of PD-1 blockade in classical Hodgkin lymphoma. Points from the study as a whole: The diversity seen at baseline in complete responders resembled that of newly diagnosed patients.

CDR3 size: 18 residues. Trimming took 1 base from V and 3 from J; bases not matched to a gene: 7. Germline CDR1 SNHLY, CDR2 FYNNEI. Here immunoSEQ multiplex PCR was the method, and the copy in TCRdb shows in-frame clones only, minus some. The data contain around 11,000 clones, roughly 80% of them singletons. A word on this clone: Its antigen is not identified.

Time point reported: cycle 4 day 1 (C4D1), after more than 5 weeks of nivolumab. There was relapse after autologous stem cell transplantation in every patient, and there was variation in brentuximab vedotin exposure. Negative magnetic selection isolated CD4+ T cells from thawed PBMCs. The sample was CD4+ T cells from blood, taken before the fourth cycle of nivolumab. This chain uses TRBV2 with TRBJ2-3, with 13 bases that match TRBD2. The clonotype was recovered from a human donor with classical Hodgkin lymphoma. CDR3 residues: CASSEGGLAGVWTDTQYF. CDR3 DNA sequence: TGTGCCAGCAGTGAAGGAGGACTAGCGGGAGTTTGGACAGATACGCAGTATTTT.